The 21 T cell receptor beta chains below all came from one sample that was sequenced in a study of a mutant IDH1 vaccine in newly diagnosed glioma. As to time point: week 11, during vaccination. Doses comprised 300 ug of mutant IDH1 20-mer peptide each, plus topical imiquimod. These receptors are not linked to any known antigen. Clones were sequenced by immunoSEQ multiplex PCR, and TCRdb holds only the in-frame ones, with some missing. This table holds about 25,000 clones, about 70% found once. The specimen was peripheral blood mononuclear cells (PBMCs), collected from a glioma patient whose treatment included an IDH1 peptide vaccine. These receptors originate from a man aged 18 to 30 with glioma. Some clones in this sample may be carry-over from other donors' samples.

This chain joins TRBV5-1 and TRBJ2-3, with 13 bases that match TRBD2. V gave up 4 bases and J gave up 1 base; unmatched junction bases: 3. The CDR3 is made up of 16 amino acids. Germline V gives CDR1 SGHRS, CDR2 YFSETQ. CDR3 protein: CASSPGLAGGTDTQYF. In nucleotides, the CDR3 is TGCGCCAGCAGCCCCGGACTAGCGGGGGGCACAGATACGCAGTATTTT.

The chain carries TRBV11-2 and TRBJ2-1; possible D gene TRBD2, 6 bases. V dropped 5 bases and J dropped 3 bases, with 20 bases sitting between them. Germline V lookup: CDR1 SGHAT, CDR2 FQNNGV. The CDR3 has 17 residues. CDR3 sequence reads: CASSLSRDLLGYNEQFF. The DNA for the CDR3 is TGTGCCAGCAGCCTGTCCCGGGACTTGCTTGGCTACAATGAGCAGTTCTTC.

CDR3 coding DNA: TGTGCCAGCAGCTTAGTCGTGACAGTGAACACCGGGGAGCTGTTTTTT. Its protein product is CASSLVVTVNTGELFF. V usage is TRBV7-2 and J usage is TRBJ2-2; TRBD1 is a possible D gene (5 bases). The CDR3 consists of 16 residues. Germline lookup yields CDR1 SGHTA and CDR2 FQGNSA. The V gene lost 1 base and the J gene lost 1 base, with 10 bases spanning the gap.

The genes are TRBV7-2 and TRBJ2-3; TRBD2 matches at 9 bases. The CDR3 has 15 amino acids. Trimming removed 6 bases from V and 6 bases from J; junction bases left unmatched: 10. Germline CDR1 and CDR2: SGHTA and FQGNSA. This chain's CDR3 is CASRKQRGARDTQYF. The CDR3 nucleotides read TGTGCCAGCAGAAAACAGCGGGGGGCGAGGGATACGCAGTATTTT.

The J gene is TRBJ1-1, the V gene TRBV9; D is possibly TRBD1 (5 bases). CDR1 is SGDLS and CDR2 is YYNGEE in the germline V gene. The CDR3 runs 14 residues. Between the trimmed V and J ends, which lost 3 bases and 1 base, there was a span of 10 bases. The CDR3 nucleotides are TGTGCCAGCAGCGAGCAGGGACGGAACACTGAAGCTTTCTTT. Its protein is CASSEQGRNTEAFF.

This chain links TRBV7-2 with TRBJ1-5; D remains ambiguous. V dropped 5 bases and J dropped 0 bases, with 17 bases sitting between them. Germline values: CDR1 SGHTA, CDR2 FQGNSA. This CDR3 spans 17 amino acids. DNA of the CDR3: TGTGCCAGCAGCCCGCGCGGGTCGAAGATTAGCAATCAGCCCCAGCATTTT. This encodes CASSPRGSKISNQPQHF. The entire variable domain, with the rest obtained from reference TRBV7-2 and TRBJ1-5, is as follows: GAGVSQSPSNKVTEKGKDVELRCDPISGHTALYWYRQSLGQGLEFLIYFQGNSAPDKSGLPSDRFSAERTGGSVSTLTIQRTQQEDSAVYLCASSPRGSKISNQPQHFGDGTRLSIL.

The V gene is TRBV2, the J gene TRBJ1-2, with D perhaps TRBD1 (6 bases). This CDR3 is built from 14 residues. Germline CDR1 and CDR2: SNHLY and FYNNEI. V was trimmed by 6 bases and J by 5 bases, leaving 16 bases between them. CDR3 residues: CASRSGGLVYGYTF. Written as DNA, the CDR3 is TGTGCCAGCAGGAGCGGGGGCCTTGTTTATGGCTACACCTTC.

The chain joins TRBV4-3 to TRBJ1-3; no reliable D call. V lost 1 base, J lost 0 bases, and 19 bases lay in between. Per the germline V gene, CDR1 is LGHNA and CDR2 is YSLEER. This CDR3 has 19 residues. CDR3 DNA sequence: TGCGCCAGCAGCCAAGGCCTGCCCGGGGAGTCGTTCTCTGGAAACACCATATATTTT. This codes for CASSQGLPGESFSGNTIYF.

The V and J genes are TRBV6-5 and TRBJ2-5, with TRBD2 identical over 15 bases. The CDR3 length is 16 residues. Looked up from germline, CDR1 is MNHEY and CDR2 is SVGAGI. V shed 4 bases, J shed 5 bases, and the junction held 5 bases outside the gene matches. CDR3 nucleotides: TGTGCCAGCAGTTCGGGACTAGCGGGGGGTGGGGAGACCCAGTACTTC. Translating it yields CASSSGLAGGGETQYF.

This clone was found a few times. This chain links TRBV18 with TRBJ1-1, with unresolved D. The CDR3 covers 11 residues. Trimming removed 3 bases from V and 6 bases from J, with 5 bases in between. Germline loops: CDR1 KGHSH, CDR2 LQKENI. The CDR3 sequence: CASSPQAEAFF. The CDR3 nucleotides are TGTGCCAGCTCACCCCAGGCTGAAGCTTTCTTT. Drawing the rest from reference TRBV18 and TRBJ1-1, the complete variable domain is NAGVMQNPRHLVRRRGQEARLRCSPMKGHSHVYWYRQLPEEGLKFMVYLQKENIIDESGMPKERFSAEFPKEGPSILRIQQVVRGDSAAYFCASSPQAEAFFGQGTRLTVV.

This clone has only a few counts. The chain combines TRBV7-2 with TRBJ1-5, with D perhaps matching TRBD1 (5 bases). Germline lookup yields CDR1 SGHTA and CDR2 FQGNSA. The CDR3 sequence is 14 residues long. The V and J ends lost 6 bases and 2 bases respectively, with 11 bases between them. The CDR3 DNA reads as TGTGCCAGCAGTATCGACAGCCGCAATCAGCCCCAGCATTTT. Its protein product is CASSIDSRNQPQHF. The full variable domain, in which reference TRBV7-2 and TRBJ1-5 provide the parts outside the CDR3, is GAGVSQSPSNKVTEKGKDVELRCDPISGHTALYWYRQSLGQGLEFLIYFQGNSAPDKSGLPSDRFSAERTGGSVSTLTIQRTQQEDSAVYLCASSIDSRNQPQHFGDGTRLSIL.

This chain links TRBV15 with TRBJ2-2, with 10 bases that match TRBD1. Germline lookup yields CDR1 LNHNV and CDR2 YYDKDF (reference sequence). Trimming removed 3 bases from V and 6 bases from J; junction bases left unmatched: 4. The CDR3 spans 15 residues. The CDR3 protein is CATSRGTGVPGELFF. CDR3 DNA sequence: TGTGCCACCAGCAGGGGGACAGGGGTTCCCGGGGAGCTGTTTTTT.

The V call is TRBV28, the J call TRBJ1-2; D not certain. This CDR3 has 12 residues. The germline V gene encodes CDR1 MDHEN and CDR2 SYDVKM. V lost 6 bases, J lost 4 bases, and 9 bases lay in between. The DNA for the CDR3 is TGTGCCAGCAGCCTCATGTCCTATGGCTACACCTTC. Translating gives CASSLMSYGYTF.

The CDR3 DNA follows: TGCGCCAGCAGCAAACAATACAATGAGCAGTTCTTC. Translation gives CASSKQYNEQFF. The genes are TRBV4-3 and TRBJ2-1, with no clear D. CDR1 and CDR2 from the germline V gene are LGHNA and YSLEER. CDR3 length: 12 amino acids. Trimming left V 5 bases short and J 4 bases short, with 6 bases between.

The rearrangement links TRBV30 to TRBJ2-5; maybe TRBD2 (6 bases). V was trimmed by 0 bases and J by 7 bases, leaving 15 bases between them. CDR1 is GTSNPN, CDR2 SVGIG, per germline (reference sequence). The CDR3 covers 14 residues. The CDR3 DNA sequence: TGTGCCTGGAGTGTAGGTCTAGCGAGGGGGACCCAGTACTTC. This gives the protein CAWSVGLARGTQYF.

V and J are TRBV4-3 and TRBJ2-1, with D maybe TRBD2 (6 bases). This CDR3 contains 15 residues. The V end was cut by 0 bases, the J end by 7 bases, with 13 bases between. Germline V lookup: CDR1 LGHNA, CDR2 YSLEER. The CDR3 is CASSQDGLARNEQFF. The CDR3 bases are TGCGCCAGCAGCCAAGATGGGCTAGCGAGAAATGAGCAGTTCTTC.

As concerns this clone: A junction end diverges from the germline sequence, so it may reflect a read error. The V gene is TRBV7-7, the J gene TRBJ2-5, with no clear D. The CDR3 spans 13 residues. Germline-derived CDR1 and CDR2 are SSHAT and FNYEAQ (reference sequence). The CDR3 loop reads CASSPQGQETQYF. The CDR3 nucleotides read TGTGCTAGCAGCCCTCAAGGCCAAGAGACCCAGTACTTC.

The chain carries TRBV6-5 and TRBJ2-7; tentatively, D is TRBD1 (6 bases). Trimming shortened V by 6 bases and J by 7 bases, and 22 bases separated the two germline ends. The CDR3 consists of 15 residues. CDR1 is MNHEY and CDR2 is SVGAGI in the germline V gene. CDR3 residues: CASRQQGYISGEQYF. The CDR3 DNA reads TGTGCCAGCAGGCAACAGGGATACATATCCGGGGAGCAGTACTTC.

The rearrangement uses TRBV4-1 and TRBJ1-4; D is undetermined. V was cut by 2 bases and J by 3 bases, with 19 bases left in between. The CDR3 extends over 18 amino acids. Germline lookup yields CDR1 MGHRA and CDR2 YSYEKL. The CDR3 protein is CASSQTPGSGGPNEKLFF. CDR3 nucleotides: TGCGCCAGCAGCCAAACCCCTGGCTCAGGAGGCCCTAATGAAAAACTGTTTTTT.

The V and J genes are TRBV9 and TRBJ2-2, with D possibly matching TRBD2 (6 bases). CDR1 and CDR2 (germline): SGDLS, YYNGEE. The CDR3 contains 15 residues. V lost 2 bases to trimming and J lost 6 bases, with 14 bases between them. CDR3 sequence reads: CASSVGGRTAGELFF. For the CDR3, the DNA is TGTGCCAGCAGCGTTGGGGGGAGAACGGCCGGGGAGCTGTTTTTT.

This clone appeared once. This chain connects TRBV10-3 to TRBJ2-7, with 10 bases fitting TRBD2. In germline, CDR1 is ENHRY, CDR2 SYGVKD. This CDR3 comprises 14 residues. J was trimmed by 0 bases and V by 6 bases; bases with no gene match: 2. The CDR3 DNA sequence: TGTGCCATCAGAGCGGGAGGGGACTCCTACGAGCAGTACTTC. It specifies CAIRAGGDSYEQYF.